These T cell receptor beta chains were read from a single sample in a study of neoadjuvant nivolumab and ipilimumab in lung cancer. Libraries were prepared by immunoSEQ multiplex PCR; TCRdb keeps only in-frame clonotypes and omits some of them. The sample holds tens of thousands of clones; approximately 77% are singletons and the top ten take more than 20%. This material consisted of peripheral blood, taken before neoadjuvant nivolumab, alone or with ipilimumab. Receptors were obtained from an adult with non-small cell lung cancer. The CDR3 runs from the conserved cysteine through the conserved F or W. Each record gives: V gene, CDR3 protein.

TRBV11-2	CASSPSDVSSYEQYF
TRBV29-1	CSVDVNEKLFF
TRBV27	CASSLYGGLAGGREQFF
TRBV7-9	CASSLGPLYGYTF
TRBV4-3	CASSQDFGGAQNEQYF
TRBV11-3	CASSGTSGRPPYEQYF
TRBV7-3	CASSLRGGGYEQYF
TRBV4-2	CASSQEIAGREQYF
TRBV14	CASSRGRGEQFF
TRBV7-7	CASSTLAGPAYNEQFF
TRBV5-1	CASSLYGTASSTDTQYF
TRBV7-6	CASSPQLGEQYF
TRBV6-4	CASSDSTGYNEQFF
TRBV18	CASQDRGSYEQYF
TRBV7-2	CASSRSGETQYF
TRBV7-3	CASRVSSAYEQYF
TRBV7-9	CASSFGGRGEQFF
TRBV2	CASTKNPQGWETQYF
TRBV2	CASSEQTKGTQYF
TRBV10-3	CAISYGGTYGYTF
TRBV19	CASSIDRGAGKLFF
TRBV7-2	CASSLEAGGAGELFF
TRBV5-1	CASTPPGLALNTGELFF
TRBV5-6	CASSPEPGLTKGEFF
TRBV7-3	CASSLGTGVYNEQFF
TRBV6-4	CASGASGVDNEQFF
TRBV6-4	CASSRDRNTEAFF
TRBV5-1	CASSLGDTQYF
TRBV30	CAWSGGGGLETQYF
TRBV11-3	CASSPHDGGGRSYNEQFF
TRBV28	CASSLTGAMKIEAFF
TRBV13	CASSSGRQETQYF
TRBV9	CASSVAPSGGYTF
TRBV6-5	CASMGQFMNTEAFF